Listed below are T cell receptor beta chains from one sample, sequenced in a study of T cell responses to AZD1222 COVID-19 vaccine. Data came from immunoSEQ multiplex PCR; TCRdb stores just in-frame clones and leaves some out. The data show 150,000 or so clones, 85% to 95% seen once. Source: peripheral blood, taken on day 0 of AZD1222 vaccination. The source of these receptors is an adult in good health. CDR3s leave out the opening cysteine and the closing phenylalanine or tryptophan. Each record gives: V gene, CDR3 length, clone size, CDR3 protein. For some rows the clone size is stated as once, few or many, or as a class when expanded; others skip it.

>TRBV6-5|14|-
ASSYSWDRGGYEQY
>TRBV9|15|-
ASSVSHRYPNTGELF
>TRBV9|12|-
ASSVRGLAGEQF
>TRBV7-9|14|-
ASSPVGAGGTDTQY
>TRBV12-3/TRBV12-4|10|-
ASSRTESIAF
>TRBV6-5|11|-
ASRGHSGNTIY
>TRBV19|12|-
ASSRGETNYGYT
>TRBV4-2|14|few
ASSQVGGGSGNTIY
>TRBV30|13|-
AWSVYAGSNSPLH
>TRBV6-2/TRBV6-3|10|-
ASSRTFTEAF
>TRBV16|10|-
ASSYTSYEQY
>TRBV5-4|13|-
ASSFSGFYNSPLH
>TRBV14|11|few
ASSQDLNTEAF
>TRBV29-1|9|-
SVEVIAEAF
>TRBV5-1|11|-
ASSGSGHNEQF
>TRBV6-5|11|-
ASRGQGPWEQY
>TRBV14|12|-
ASSSLAGRYEQY
>TRBV6-6|12|-
ASTDSSGANVLT
>TRBV20-1|12|-
SASNGPLNQPQH
>TRBV4-3|11|-
ASSPGQIYGYT
>TRBV9|10|-
ASSAAHSEAF
>TRBV7-2|12|-
ASSLGVSNQPQH
>TRBV7-9|11|once
ASSFPPAAEAF
>TRBV30|15|once
AWSVRFPGYSNQPQH
>TRBV6-6|13|-
ASSNNGRSTDTQY
>TRBV6-5|11|-
ASSILAKETQY
>TRBV6-5|13|-
ASSYSSRDNQPQH
>TRBV7-9|13|once
ASSFIYRTGNTIY
>TRBV6-4|11|-
ASSAYRDTEAF
>TRBV12-2|9|-
GRWGLHGYT
>TRBV13|14|-
ASSFQTSGRSGELF
>TRBV6-2/TRBV6-3|14|-
ASSYSNHLYNSPLH
>TRBV19|18|-
ASNKIGGLWVLSERDEAF
>TRBV2|12|-
ASRPGTGSYEQY
>TRBV7-3|13|-
ASSLILSSYNEQF
>TRBV19|9|-
ASSNSGELF
>TRBV19|12|-
ASSIGQSTGELF
>TRBV2|12|-
ASSRGTLWTEAF
>TRBV5-6|10|-
ASSSRPYGYT
>TRBV20-1|11|few
SASYRAGEKLF
>TRBV5-1|9|-
ASSAGNEQF
>TRBV19|13|-
ASSIPDRYNQPQH
>TRBV27|10|-
ASRERSSEAF
>TRBV6-7|12|-
ASIHRTGKETQY
>TRBV7-8|16|-
ASSLAPARGGVANEQF
>TRBV27|13|-
ASSTGTGDFQPQH
>TRBV18|9|-
ASSSINEQF
>TRBV11-2|10|-
ASRGGSTEAF
>TRBV2|9|-
ASSVASPLH
>TRBV9|13|once
ASSAGTGFSYEQY
>TRBV18|11|-
ASSGVRRVEQY
>TRBV27|10|-
ASSERASEQF